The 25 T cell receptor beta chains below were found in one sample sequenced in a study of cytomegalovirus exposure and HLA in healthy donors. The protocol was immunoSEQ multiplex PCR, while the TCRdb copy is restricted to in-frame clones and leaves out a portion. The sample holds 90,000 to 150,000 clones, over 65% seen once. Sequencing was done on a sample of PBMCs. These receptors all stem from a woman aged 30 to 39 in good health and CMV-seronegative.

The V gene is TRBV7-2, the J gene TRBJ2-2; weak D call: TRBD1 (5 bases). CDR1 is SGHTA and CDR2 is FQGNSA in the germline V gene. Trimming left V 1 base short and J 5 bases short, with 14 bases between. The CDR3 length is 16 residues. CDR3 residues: CASSLGGRDGTGELFF. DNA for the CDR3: TGTGCCAGCAGCTTAGGAGGCAGGGATGGAACCGGGGAGCTGTTTTTT.

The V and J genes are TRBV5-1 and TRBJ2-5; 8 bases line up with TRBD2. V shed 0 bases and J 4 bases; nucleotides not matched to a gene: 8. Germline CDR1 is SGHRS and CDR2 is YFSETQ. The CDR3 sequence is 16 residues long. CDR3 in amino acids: CASSLGIGSGGETQYF. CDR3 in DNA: TGCGCCAGCAGCTTGGGAATCGGAAGCGGGGGAGAGACCCAGTACTTC.

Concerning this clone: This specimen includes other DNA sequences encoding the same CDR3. The CDR3 loop is CASSPQGRETQYF. The DNA for the CDR3 is TGTGCCAGCAGCCCACAGGGTCGAGAGACCCAGTACTTC. The V gene is TRBV5-4, the J gene TRBJ2-5; TRBD1 might be the D (6 bases). Trimming shortened V by 4 bases and J by 4 bases, and 11 bases separated the two germline ends. The CDR3 has 13 amino acids. The germline V gene has CDR1 SGHNT and CDR2 YYREEE (reference sequence).

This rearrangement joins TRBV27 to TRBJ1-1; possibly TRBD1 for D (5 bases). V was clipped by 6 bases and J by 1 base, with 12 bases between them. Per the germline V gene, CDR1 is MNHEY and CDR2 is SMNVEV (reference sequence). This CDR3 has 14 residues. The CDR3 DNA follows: TGTGCCAGCAGGGGGAGGGGCGCGAACACTGAAGCTTTCTTT. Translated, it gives CASRGRGANTEAFF.

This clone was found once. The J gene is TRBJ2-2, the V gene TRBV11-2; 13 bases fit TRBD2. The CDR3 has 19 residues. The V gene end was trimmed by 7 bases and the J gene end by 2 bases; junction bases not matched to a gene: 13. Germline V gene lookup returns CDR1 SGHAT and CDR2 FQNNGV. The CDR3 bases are TGTGCCAGCATCCCTTCGGCACTAGCGGGGGGGCCAAACACCGGGGAGCTGTTTTTT. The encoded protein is CASIPSALAGGPNTGELFF.

The CDR3 DNA sequence: TGTGCCACCAGCAGAGAAGCGGGGGGCCATACGCAGTATTTT. This encodes CATSREAGGHTQYF. The chain carries TRBV15 and TRBJ2-3; 9 nucleotides line up with TRBD2. Trimming cost V 0 bases and J 7 bases; bases outside gene matches: 2. The CDR3 loop spans 14 amino acids. Germline values: CDR1 LNHNV, CDR2 YYDKDF (reference sequence).

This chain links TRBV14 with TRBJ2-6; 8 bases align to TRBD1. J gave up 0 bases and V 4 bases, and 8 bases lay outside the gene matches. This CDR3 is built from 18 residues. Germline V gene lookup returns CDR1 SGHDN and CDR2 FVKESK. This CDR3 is CASSPGGPSYSGANVLTF. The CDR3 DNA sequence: TGTGCCAGCAGCCCAGGGGGCCCCAGTTACTCTGGGGCCAACGTCCTGACTTTC.

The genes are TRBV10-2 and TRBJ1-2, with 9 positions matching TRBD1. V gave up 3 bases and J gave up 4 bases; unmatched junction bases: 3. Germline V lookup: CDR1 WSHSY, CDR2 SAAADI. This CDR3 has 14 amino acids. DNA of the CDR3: TGCGCCAGCAGTGACCAGGGACAGGGCTATGGCTACACCTTC. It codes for CASSDQGQGYGYTF.

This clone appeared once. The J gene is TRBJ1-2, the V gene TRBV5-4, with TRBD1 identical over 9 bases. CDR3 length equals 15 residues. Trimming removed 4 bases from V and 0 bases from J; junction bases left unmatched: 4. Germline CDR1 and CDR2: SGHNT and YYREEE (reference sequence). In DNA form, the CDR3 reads TGTGCCAGCAGCCCCGGGACAGGGTCTAACTATGGCTACACCTTC. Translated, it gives CASSPGTGSNYGYTF.

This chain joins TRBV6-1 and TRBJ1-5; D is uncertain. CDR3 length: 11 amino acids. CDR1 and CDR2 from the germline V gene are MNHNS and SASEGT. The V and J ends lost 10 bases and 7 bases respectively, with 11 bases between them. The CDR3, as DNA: TGTGCCACCCGCGGAATGCAGCCCCAGCATTTT. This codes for CATRGMQPQHF.

In DNA, the CDR3 is TGTGCCAGCAGCTTCTCGGGGGGACCGAACACTGAAGCTTTCTTT. Encoded protein: CASSFSGGPNTEAFF. This chain connects TRBV5-6 to TRBJ1-1; D is perhaps TRBD1 (5 bases). V was cut by 2 bases and J by 1 base, with 12 bases left in between. The CDR3 has 15 residues. CDR1 is SGHDT, CDR2 YYEEEE, per germline.

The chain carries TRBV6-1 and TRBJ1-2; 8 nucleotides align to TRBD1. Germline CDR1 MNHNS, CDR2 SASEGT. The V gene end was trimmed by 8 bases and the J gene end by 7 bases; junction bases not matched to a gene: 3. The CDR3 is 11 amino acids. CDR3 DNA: TGTGCCAGCGACAGGGGAGGTGGCTACACCTTC. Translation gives CASDRGGGYTF.

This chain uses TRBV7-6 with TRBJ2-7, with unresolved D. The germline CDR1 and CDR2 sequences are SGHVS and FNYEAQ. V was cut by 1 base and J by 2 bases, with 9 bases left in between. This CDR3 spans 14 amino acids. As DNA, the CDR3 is TGTGCCAGCAGCTTAGTTCATCCAACCTACGAGCAGTACTTC. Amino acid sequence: CASSLVHPTYEQYF.

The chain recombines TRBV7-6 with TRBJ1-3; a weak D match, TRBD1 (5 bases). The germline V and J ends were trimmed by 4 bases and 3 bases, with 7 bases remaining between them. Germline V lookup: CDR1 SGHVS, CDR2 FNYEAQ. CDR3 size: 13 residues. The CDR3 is CASSSRDGNTIYF. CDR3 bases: TGTGCCAGCAGCTCCAGGGATGGAAACACCATATATTTT.

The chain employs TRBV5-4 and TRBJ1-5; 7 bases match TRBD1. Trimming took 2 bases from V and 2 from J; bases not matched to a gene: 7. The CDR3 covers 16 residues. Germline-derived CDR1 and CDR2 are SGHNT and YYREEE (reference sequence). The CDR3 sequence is CASSFRIGTGNQPQHF. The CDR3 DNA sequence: TGTGCCAGCAGCTTCCGGATCGGGACAGGCAATCAGCCCCAGCATTTT.

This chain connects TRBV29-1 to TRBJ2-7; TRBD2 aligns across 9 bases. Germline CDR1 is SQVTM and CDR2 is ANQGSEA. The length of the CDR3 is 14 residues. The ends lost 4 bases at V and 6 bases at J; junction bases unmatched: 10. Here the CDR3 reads CSVVRAGGPREQYF. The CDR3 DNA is TGCAGCGTTGTACGGGCGGGGGGGCCCCGCGAGCAGTACTTC.

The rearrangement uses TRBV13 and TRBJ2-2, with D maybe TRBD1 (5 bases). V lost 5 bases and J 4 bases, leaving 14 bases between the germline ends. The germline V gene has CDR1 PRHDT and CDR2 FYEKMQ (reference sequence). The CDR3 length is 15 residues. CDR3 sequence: CASSLGARGTGELFF. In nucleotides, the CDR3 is TGTGCCAGCAGCCTTGGGGCCAGAGGCACCGGGGAGCTGTTTTTT. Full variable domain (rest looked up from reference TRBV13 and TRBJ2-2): AAGVIQSPRHLIKEKRETATLKCYPIPRHDTVYWYQQGPGQDPQFLISFYEKMQSDKGSIPDRFSAQQFSDYHSELNMSSLELGDSALYFCASSLGARGTGELFFGEGSRLTVL.

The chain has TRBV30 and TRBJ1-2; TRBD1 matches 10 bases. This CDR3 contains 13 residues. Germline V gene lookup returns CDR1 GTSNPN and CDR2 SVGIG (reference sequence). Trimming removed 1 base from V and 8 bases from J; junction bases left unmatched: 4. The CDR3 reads CAWSADRGLGYTF. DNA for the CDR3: TGTGCCTGGAGTGCAGACAGGGGGCTCGGCTACACCTTC.

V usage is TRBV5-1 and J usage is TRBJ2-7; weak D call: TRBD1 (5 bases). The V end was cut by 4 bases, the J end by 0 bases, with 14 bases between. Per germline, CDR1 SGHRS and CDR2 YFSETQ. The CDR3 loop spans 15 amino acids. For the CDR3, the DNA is TGCGCCAGCAGCCCCACCCCAGGGCCCTCCTACGAGCAGTACTTC. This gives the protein CASSPTPGPSYEQYF.

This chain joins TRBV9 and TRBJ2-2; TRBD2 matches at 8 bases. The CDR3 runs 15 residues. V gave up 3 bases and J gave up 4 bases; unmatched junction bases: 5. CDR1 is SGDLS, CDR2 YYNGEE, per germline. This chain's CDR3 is CASSAGGLGTGELFF. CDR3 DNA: TGTGCCAGCAGCGCGGGGGGGCTGGGCACCGGGGAGCTGTTTTTT.

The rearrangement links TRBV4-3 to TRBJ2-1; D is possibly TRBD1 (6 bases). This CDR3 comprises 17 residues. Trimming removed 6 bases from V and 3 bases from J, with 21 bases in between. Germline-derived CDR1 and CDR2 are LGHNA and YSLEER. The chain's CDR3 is CASSNSQGNRYYNEQFF. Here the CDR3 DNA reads TGCGCCAGCAGTAACTCCCAGGGGAATCGTTACTACAATGAGCAGTTCTTC.

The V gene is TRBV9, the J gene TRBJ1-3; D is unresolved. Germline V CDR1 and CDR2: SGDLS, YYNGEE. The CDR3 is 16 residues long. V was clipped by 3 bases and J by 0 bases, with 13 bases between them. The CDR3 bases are TGTGCCAGCAGCGAAGCGACTACCTACTCTGGAAACACCATATATTTT. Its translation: CASSEATTYSGNTIYF.

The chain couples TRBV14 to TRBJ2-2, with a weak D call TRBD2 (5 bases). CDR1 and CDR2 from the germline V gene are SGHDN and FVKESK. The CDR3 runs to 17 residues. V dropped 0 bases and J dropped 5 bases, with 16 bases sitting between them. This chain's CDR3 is CASSQEVVLGRTGELFF. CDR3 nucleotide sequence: TGTGCCAGCAGCCAAGAAGTCGTTTTAGGGAGAACCGGGGAGCTGTTTTTT.

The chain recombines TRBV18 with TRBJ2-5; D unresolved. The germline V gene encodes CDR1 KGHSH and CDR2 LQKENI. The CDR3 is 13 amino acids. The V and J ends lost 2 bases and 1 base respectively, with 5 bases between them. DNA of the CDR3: TGTGCCAGCTCACCAATCATCCAAGAGACCCAGTACTTC. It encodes CASSPIIQETQYF.

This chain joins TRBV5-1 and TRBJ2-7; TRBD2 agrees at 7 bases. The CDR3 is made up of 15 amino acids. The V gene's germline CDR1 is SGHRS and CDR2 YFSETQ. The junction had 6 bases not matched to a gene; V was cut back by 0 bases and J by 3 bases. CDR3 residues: CASSLDSGADYEQYF. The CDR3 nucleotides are TGCGCCAGCAGCTTGGACAGCGGGGCGGACTACGAGCAGTACTTC.